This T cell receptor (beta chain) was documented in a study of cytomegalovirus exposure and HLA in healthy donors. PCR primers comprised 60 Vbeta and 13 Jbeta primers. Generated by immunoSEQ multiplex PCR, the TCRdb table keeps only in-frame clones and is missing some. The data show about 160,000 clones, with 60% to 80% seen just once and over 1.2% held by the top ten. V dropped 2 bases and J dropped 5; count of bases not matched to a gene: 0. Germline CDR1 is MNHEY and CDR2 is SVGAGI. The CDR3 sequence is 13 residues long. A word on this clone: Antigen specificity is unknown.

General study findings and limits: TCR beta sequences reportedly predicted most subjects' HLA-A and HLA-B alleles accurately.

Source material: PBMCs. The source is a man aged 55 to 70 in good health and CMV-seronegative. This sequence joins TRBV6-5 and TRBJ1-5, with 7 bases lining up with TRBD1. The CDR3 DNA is TGTGCCAGCAGTTACGACAGGGATCAGCCCCAGCATTTT. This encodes CASSYDRDQPQHF.